A selection of T cell receptor beta chains follows, all from one sample in a study of control samples from healthy donors and cancer patients. The data were produced by immunoSEQ multiplex PCR, yet TCRdb's version contains in-frame clones alone and is incomplete. The top ten hold around 12% of the sample, which has 150,000 to 200,000 clones, approximately 90% seen once. Sequencing input: blood. These receptor sequences come from a man aged 30 to 39 in good health. Both conserved end residues are part of each CDR3. D genes are given only for firm matches. Clone size is given for some rows only: seen once, a few or many times, or a class if the clone is expanded.

clone size: .; D gene: TRBD1; J gene: TRBJ1-2; V gene: TRBV7-8; CDR3 DNA: TGTGCCAGCAGCTTAGAGACAGGGTTTATGGGCTACACCTTC; CDR3 protein: CASSLETGFMGYTF
clone size: .; D gene: .; J gene: TRBJ2-7; V gene: TRBV20-1; CDR3 DNA: TGCAGTGCTAGCATAGGGCTCGAGCAGTACTTC; CDR3 protein: CSASIGLEQYF
clone size: once; D gene: .; J gene: TRBJ2-2; V gene: TRBV6-5; CDR3 DNA: TGTGCCAGCAGCCTCCTAGCGCCGAACACCGGGGAGCTGTTTTTT; CDR3 protein: CASSLLAPNTGELFF
clone size: .; D gene: TRBD2; J gene: TRBJ2-5; V gene: TRBV3-1/TRBV3-2; CDR3 DNA: TGTGCCAGCAGCCAAGTTGGACTAGCGGGATCAGAGACCCAGTACTTC; CDR3 protein: CASSQVGLAGSETQYF
clone size: .; D gene: .; J gene: TRBJ1-1; V gene: TRBV3-1/TRBV3-2; CDR3 DNA: TGTGCCAGCAGCCAAGGGGATCGATTCATGAACACTGAAGCTTTCTTT; CDR3 protein: CASSQGDRFMNTEAFF
clone size: .; D gene: .; J gene: TRBJ2-1; V gene: TRBV7-2; CDR3 DNA: TGTGCCAGCAGCTTAAGCGGACGGTACAATGAGCAGTTCTTC; CDR3 protein: CASSLSGRYNEQFF
clone size: .; D gene: TRBD1; J gene: TRBJ1-3; V gene: TRBV28; CDR3 DNA: TGTGCCAGCAGGAGTGGACAGGGGGCGCTAGGAAACACCATATATTTT; CDR3 protein: CASRSGQGALGNTIYF
clone size: .; D gene: .; J gene: TRBJ1-1; V gene: TRBV18; CDR3 DNA: TGTGCCAGCTCCACGACTGAGGACACTGAAGCTTTCTTT; CDR3 protein: CASSTTEDTEAFF
clone size: .; D gene: .; J gene: TRBJ1-1; V gene: TRBV7-9; CDR3 DNA: TGTGCCAGCAGCCCAGGGGCGATGGGGAACACTGAAGCTTTCTTT; CDR3 protein: CASSPGAMGNTEAFF
clone size: .; D gene: .; J gene: TRBJ2-3; V gene: TRBV11-3; CDR3 DNA: TGTGCCAGCAGCGCACCTGAAGATACGCAGTATTTT; CDR3 protein: CASSAPEDTQYF
clone size: .; D gene: .; J gene: TRBJ2-4; V gene: TRBV7-8; CDR3 DNA: TGTGCCAGCAGCTTAAGGATTAGGGGGACGCCCAAAAACATTCAGTACTTC; CDR3 protein: CASSLRIRGTPKNIQYF
clone size: .; D gene: .; J gene: TRBJ1-3; V gene: TRBV3-1/TRBV3-2; CDR3 DNA: TGTGCCAGCAGCCAAGAGGCCCGGTCCGGCTACACCATATATTTT; CDR3 protein: CASSQEARSGYTIYF
clone size: .; D gene: TRBD2; J gene: TRBJ2-7; V gene: TRBV5-8; CDR3 DNA: TGTGCCAGCAGTGATGGGACTAGCTTTTCCCACGAGCAGTACTTC; CDR3 protein: CASSDGTSFSHEQYF
clone size: .; D gene: .; J gene: TRBJ2-7; V gene: TRBV3-1/TRBV3-2; CDR3 DNA: TGTGCCAGCAGCCTACGAACCGTCTCCTACGAGCAGTACTTC; CDR3 protein: CASSLRTVSYEQYF
clone size: .; D gene: TRBD2; J gene: TRBJ2-7; V gene: TRBV7-9; CDR3 DNA: TGTGCCAGCAGCCCCGAAGCCGGACTAGCCCAGCAGTACTTC; CDR3 protein: CASSPEAGLAQQYF
clone size: .; D gene: TRBD2; J gene: TRBJ2-7; V gene: TRBV6-6; CDR3 DNA: TGTGCCAGCAACCGACTAGCGGGGAGTTACGAGCAGTACTTC; CDR3 protein: CASNRLAGSYEQYF
clone size: .; D gene: TRBD1; J gene: TRBJ2-3; V gene: TRBV5-4; CDR3 DNA: TGTGCCAGCAACCCAGACAGGGGGCGCGCAGATACGCAGTATTTT; CDR3 protein: CASNPDRGRADTQYF
clone size: .; D gene: .; J gene: TRBJ1-3; V gene: TRBV9; CDR3 DNA: TGTGCCAGCAGTGACGTTGGGGGGTGGAACACCATATATTTT; CDR3 protein: CASSDVGGWNTIYF
clone size: .; D gene: TRBD1; J gene: TRBJ2-5; V gene: TRBV3-1/TRBV3-2; CDR3 DNA: TGTGCCAGCAGCCGCGGACAGGAACAAGAGACCCAGTACTTC; CDR3 protein: CASSRGQEQETQYF
clone size: once; D gene: .; J gene: TRBJ1-1; V gene: TRBV9; CDR3 DNA: TGTGCCAGCAGCGTAGGGGGGCTGAGGACAGACTCTGAAGCTTTCTTT; CDR3 protein: CASSVGGLRTDSEAFF
clone size: .; D gene: TRBD1; J gene: TRBJ1-6; V gene: TRBV5-1; CDR3 DNA: TGCGCCAGCAGTCCGGACAGGGAAAAATCACCCCTCCACTTT; CDR3 protein: CASSPDREKSPLHF
clone size: .; D gene: .; J gene: TRBJ1-1; V gene: TRBV11-1; CDR3 DNA: TGTGCCAGCAGCTTAACCGGACAGCCCGAAGCTTTCTTT; CDR3 protein: CASSLTGQPEAFF
clone size: .; D gene: .; J gene: TRBJ2-3; V gene: TRBV19; CDR3 DNA: TGTGCCAGTAGTACGGCAGGAAGCACAGATACGCAGTATTTT; CDR3 protein: CASSTAGSTDTQYF
clone size: .; D gene: .; J gene: TRBJ1-5; V gene: TRBV6-5; CDR3 DNA: TGTGCCAGCTGCTCCGAGGGGCTTTTGAATCAGCCCCAGCATTTT; CDR3 protein: CASCSEGLLNQPQHF
clone size: once; D gene: .; J gene: TRBJ1-4; V gene: TRBV10-3; CDR3 DNA: TGTGCCATCAGAGGAACAGCTAATGAAAAACTGTTTTTT; CDR3 protein: CAIRGTANEKLFF
clone size: .; D gene: TRBD2; J gene: TRBJ2-1; V gene: TRBV4-2; CDR3 DNA: TGTGCCAGCAGCCAAGCAACGGCTAGCGGGTACAATGAGCAGTTCTTC; CDR3 protein: CASSQATASGYNEQFF
clone size: .; D gene: .; J gene: TRBJ2-1; V gene: TRBV19; CDR3 DNA: TGTGCCAGTAGTATTGACGAGGCGGGAACTCTTTACAATGAGCAGTTCTTC; CDR3 protein: CASSIDEAGTLYNEQFF
clone size: .; D gene: TRBD1; J gene: TRBJ1-1; V gene: TRBV5-6; CDR3 DNA: TGTGCCAGCAGCTTCCCCGACAGGGAGACTGAAGCTTTCTTT; CDR3 protein: CASSFPDRETEAFF
clone size: .; D gene: .; J gene: TRBJ2-1; V gene: TRBV13; CDR3 DNA: TGTGCCAGCAGCCGGTCCCACTTCGAGCAGTTCTTC; CDR3 protein: CASSRSHFEQFF
clone size: once; D gene: .; J gene: TRBJ2-7; V gene: TRBV20-1; CDR3 DNA: TGCAGTGCTAGAGGAGGGAACGAGCAGTACTTC; CDR3 protein: CSARGGNEQYF
clone size: .; D gene: .; J gene: TRBJ1-5; V gene: TRBV24-1; CDR3 DNA: TGTGCCACCAGTGATGGCCGGAGGGGAGCGGGCCAGCCCCAGCATTTT; CDR3 protein: CATSDGRRGAGQPQHF
clone size: .; D gene: TRBD1; J gene: TRBJ1-2; V gene: TRBV30; CDR3 DNA: TGTGCCTGGACCTATACCTGGAGGACAGGCCAGGGCTACACCTTC; CDR3 protein: CAWTYTWRTGQGYTF
clone size: .; D gene: .; J gene: TRBJ2-1; V gene: TRBV6-6; CDR3 DNA: TGTGCCAGCAGTTACTCGACAATTTACAATGAGCAGTTCTTC; CDR3 protein: CASSYSTIYNEQFF
clone size: .; D gene: .; J gene: TRBJ1-1; V gene: TRBV7-2; CDR3 DNA: TGTGCCAGCAGCTTGAGATACCTCCGGAACACTGAAGCTTTCTTT; CDR3 protein: CASSLRYLRNTEAFF
clone size: .; D gene: TRBD1; J gene: TRBJ1-6; V gene: TRBV2; CDR3 DNA: TGTGCCAGCTGGCCTGGGACAGGGGGTTCACCCCTCCACTTT; CDR3 protein: CASWPGTGGSPLHF
clone size: .; D gene: .; J gene: TRBJ2-3; V gene: TRBV11-2; CDR3 DNA: TGTGCCAGCAGCTTAGATCGATTGGGGGTCACAGATACGCAGTATTTT; CDR3 protein: CASSLDRLGVTDTQYF
clone size: few; D gene: TRBD1; J gene: TRBJ1-6; V gene: TRBV9; CDR3 DNA: TGTGCCAGCAGCCAATTACAGGGGGCGGGTTCACCCCTCCACTTT; CDR3 protein: CASSQLQGAGSPLHF
clone size: .; D gene: .; J gene: TRBJ1-2; V gene: TRBV29-1; CDR3 DNA: TGCAGCGTTCTGGGATTCGACTATGGCTACACCTTC; CDR3 protein: CSVLGFDYGYTF
clone size: .; D gene: .; J gene: TRBJ2-1; V gene: TRBV19; CDR3 DNA: TGTGCCAGCTCGGCTTGGGGGAAGCAGTTCTTC; CDR3 protein: CASSAWGKQFF
clone size: .; D gene: .; J gene: TRBJ1-5; V gene: TRBV28; CDR3 DNA: TGTGCCAGCTCTCCGGGACATAACGTGGGTCAGCCCCAGCATTTT; CDR3 protein: CASSPGHNVGQPQHF
clone size: .; D gene: TRBD2; J gene: TRBJ2-5; V gene: TRBV7-6; CDR3 DNA: TGTGCCAGCAGGCAGGGTGGGGGACTACAAGAGACCCAGTACTTC; CDR3 protein: CASRQGGGLQETQYF
clone size: .; D gene: .; J gene: TRBJ1-3; V gene: TRBV10-1; CDR3 DNA: TGCGCCAGCTCCTTCACCGGGGGGGAGGGAAGGAACACCATATATTTT; CDR3 protein: CASSFTGGEGRNTIYF
clone size: .; D gene: TRBD1; J gene: TRBJ1-2; V gene: TRBV25-1; CDR3 DNA: TGTGCCAGCAGTGAATGGGACAGGCAAGGCTACACCTTC; CDR3 protein: CASSEWDRQGYTF
clone size: .; D gene: .; J gene: TRBJ2-1; V gene: TRBV9; CDR3 DNA: TGTGCCAGCAGCCCGGAAAGCTCCTACAATGAGCAGTTCTTC; CDR3 protein: CASSPESSYNEQFF
clone size: .; D gene: .; J gene: TRBJ2-1; V gene: TRBV14; CDR3 DNA: TGTGCCAGCAGCCAATCCTTGGGAAGTGAGCAGTTCTTC; CDR3 protein: CASSQSLGSEQFF